Below are 25 T cell receptor beta chains sequenced from a single sample in a study of long-term antiretroviral therapy in people with HIV. Investigators performed immunoSEQ version v3.0 at survey level. Repertoires were generated with immunoSEQ multiplex PCR, while TCRdb's copy carries only in-frame clones and drops some. The data show around 19,000 clones, approximately 80% seen once. The sequences come from unsorted PBMCs, collected 0.3 years after starting antiretroviral therapy. The receptor set was obtained from a woman in her 50s with HIV.

This sequence joins TRBV2 and TRBJ2-7; D is undetermined. The CDR3 is made up of 11 amino acids. Germline V gene lookup returns CDR1 SNHLY and CDR2 FYNNEI. The CDR3 coding sequence is TGTGCCAGTAGTGCGAGACCTGAGCAGTACGTC. This translates into CASSARPEQYV.

The CDR3 is CASRLGQGARGYTF. The CDR3 nucleotides are TGTGCCAGCAGGCTGGGACAGGGGGCGCGGGGCTACACCTTC. The chain recombines TRBV2 with TRBJ1-2; 12 positions agree with TRBD1. The junction had 7 bases not matched to a gene; V was cut back by 6 bases and J by 8 bases. This CDR3 region has 14 residues. The V gene's germline CDR1 is SNHLY and CDR2 FYNNEI.

This clone was seen a handful of times. The chain joins TRBV6-1 to TRBJ1-4, with 9 bases matching TRBD1. CDR3 size: 17 residues. The V gene's germline CDR1 is MNHNS and CDR2 SASEGT. Germline trimming cut 2 bases from V and 5 bases from J; bases unmatched to any gene: 9. In DNA, the CDR3 is TGTGCCAGCAGTGAATGGGGCGGGGACAGGGTAAATGAAAAACTGTTTTTT. The encoded protein is CASSEWGGDRVNEKLFF.

This clone was seen only once. This chain links TRBV27 with TRBJ2-1, with D possibly being TRBD1 (6 bases). The germline V gene encodes CDR1 MNHEY and CDR2 SMNVEV (reference sequence). The CDR3 runs 15 residues. Trimming removed 6 bases at V and 4 bases at J, with 16 bases between. The CDR3 bases are TGTGCCAGCAGGTCTACGGCACAGGGTTACAATGAGCAGTTCTTC. It translates to CASRSTAQGYNEQFF.

V usage is TRBV5-5 and J usage is TRBJ2-7, with D maybe TRBD1 (6 bases). Germline-derived CDR1 and CDR2 are SGHKS and YYEKEE (reference sequence). Trimming took 2 bases from V and 3 from J, leaving 15 bases between them. The CDR3 runs 15 residues. The CDR3 bases are TGTGCCAGCAGCTTTTTTGGACAGCCAGACTACGAGCAGTACGTC. Its translation: CASSFFGQPDYEQYV.

The chain employs TRBV9 and TRBJ2-5, with 13 bases fitting TRBD2. Looked up from germline, CDR1 is SGDLS and CDR2 is YYNGEE. Germline trimming cut 4 bases from V and 4 bases from J; bases unmatched to any gene: 13. This CDR3 spans 18 amino acids. The CDR3 loop is CASSSWTSGGPYAETQYF. CDR3 bases: TGTGCCAGCAGCTCATGGACTAGCGGGGGCCCCTATGCAGAGACCCAGTACTTC.

Here the CDR3 DNA reads TGTGCCAGCAGCTCAATCGACGAGACAATGTCGGAGACCCAGTACTTC. Translation: CASSSIDETMSETQYF. The chain carries TRBV7-9 and TRBJ2-5; unclear D gene. The germline CDR1 and CDR2 sequences are SEHNR and FQNEAQ (reference sequence). The length of the CDR3 is 16 residues. V gave up 4 bases and J gave up 5 bases, with 20 bases separating them.

The J gene is TRBJ2-7, the V gene TRBV21-1; TRBD2, as called in the table, went unchecked against the DNA. TRBV21-1 is listed as a pseudogene. CDR3 length: 16 amino acids. The CDR3 is CASSNGGGKNSYEQYF. The CDR3 nucleotides read TGTGCCAGCAGCAATGGTGGAGGGAAGAACTCCTACGAGCAGTACTTC.

V usage is TRBV7-2 and J usage is TRBJ2-3; no reliable D call. The V end lost 4 bases, the J end lost 2 bases, and 4 bases lay between the germline ends. The CDR3 contains 12 residues. Germline V gives CDR1 SGHTA, CDR2 FQGNSA. The CDR3 DNA is TGTGCCAGCAGCTCCTACACAGATACGCAGTATTTT. Translating gives CASSSYTDTQYF.

The chain couples TRBV7-3 to TRBJ1-2; D may be TRBD1 (6 bases). Germline assignment: CDR1 SGHTA and CDR2 FQGTGA. Trimming cost V 5 bases and J 8 bases, with 15 bases left between them. This CDR3 is 13 amino acids long. CDR3: CASSPTGAWGYTF. Here the CDR3 DNA reads TGTGCCAGCAGCCCGACGGGGGCCTGGGGCTACACCTTC.

The V call is TRBV5-5, the J call TRBJ1-2; weak D call: TRBD1 (5 bases). This CDR3 has 12 amino acids. Germline CDR1 reads SGHKS; CDR2 reads YYEKEE (reference sequence). The ends were cut back, 3 bases at V and 4 bases at J, with 7 bases in the middle. CDR3 sequence: CASSSGSYGYTF. The CDR3 region has the DNA TGTGCCAGCAGCTCAGGGAGCTATGGCTACACCTTC. The whole variable domain, remainder taken from reference TRBV5-5 and TRBJ1-2, is DAGVTQSPTHLIKTRGQQVTLRCSPISGHKSVSWYQQVLGQGPQFIFQYYEKEERGRGNFPDRFSARQFPNYSSELNVNALLLGDSALYLCASSSGSYGYTFGSGTRLTVV.

The rearrangement uses TRBV29-1 and TRBJ2-4; D gene ambiguous. Per germline, CDR1 SQVTM and CDR2 ANQGSEA. V dropped 6 bases and J dropped 8 bases, with 14 bases sitting between them. The CDR3 is 12 residues long. CDR3: CSVLDGGHIQYF. CDR3 DNA: TGCAGCGTCCTAGACGGTGGACACATTCAGTACTTC.

This chain links TRBV7-2 with TRBJ1-1; D is perhaps TRBD1 (6 bases). In germline, CDR1 is SGHTA, CDR2 FQGNSA. Trimming pared 4 bases from V and 0 bases from J, leaving 9 bases between. This CDR3 spans 14 amino acids. CDR3 DNA: TGTGCCAGCAGCTCTGACAGGCTGAACACTGAAGCTTTCTTT. Its translation: CASSSDRLNTEAFF.

This chain's CDR3 is CASSEARGFEAFF. DNA of the CDR3: TGTGCCAGCAGTGAAGCTCGCGGATTTGAAGCTTTCTTT. The gene calls are TRBV6-1 and TRBJ1-1; D gene uncertain. The CDR3 sequence is 13 residues long. Trimming stripped 0 bases from V and 7 bases from J, with 9 bases between. Germline CDR1 reads MNHNS; CDR2 reads SASEGT.

V gene TRBV18 combines with J gene TRBJ2-3; the match to TRBD2 covers 13 bases. V shed 5 bases, J shed 5 bases, and the junction held 7 bases outside the gene matches. The germline V gene has CDR1 KGHSH and CDR2 LQKENI. This CDR3 spans 16 amino acids. This chain's CDR3 is CASSSTSGGLGDTQYF. CDR3 in DNA: TGTGCCAGCTCATCGACTAGCGGGGGGCTTGGAGATACGCAGTATTTT.

The rearrangement links TRBV9 to TRBJ2-3; D is possibly TRBD1 (6 bases). The CDR3 runs 16 residues. The germline gives CDR1 SGDLS, CDR2 YYNGEE. Between the trimmed V and J ends, which lost 4 bases and 4 bases, there was a span of 19 bases. The CDR3 DNA reads as TGTGCCAGCAGCCTAGGACAGTTCCTCTTACCAGATACGCAGTATTTT. It translates to CASSLGQFLLPDTQYF.

This sequence joins TRBV19 and TRBJ1-2, with 12 nucleotides matching TRBD1. V shed 6 bases, J shed 5 bases, and the junction held 16 bases outside the gene matches. Germline V gene data show CDR1 as LNHDA and CDR2 as SQIVND (reference sequence). The CDR3 covers 18 residues. In DNA, the CDR3 is TGTGCCAGTAGGAATCACACCGGGACAGGGGGCGCGAGATATGGCTACACCTTC. As protein: CASRNHTGTGGARYGYTF.

This chain links TRBV27 with TRBJ2-6; TRBD1 matches at 9 bases. CDR1 is MNHEY, CDR2 SMNVEV, per germline (reference sequence). The V segment lost 0 bases and the J segment 0 bases; nucleotides outside the gene matches: 3. The CDR3 runs 18 residues. The CDR3 reads CASSLSGQGLSGANVLTF. The CDR3 region has the DNA TGTGCCAGCAGTTTATCGGGACAGGGCCTCTCTGGGGCCAACGTCCTGACTTTC.

The gene calls are TRBV18 and TRBJ2-2; D not resolved. Germline V CDR1 and CDR2: KGHSH, LQKENI. The CDR3 has 16 amino acids. V lost 2 bases and J lost 0, with 10 bases in between. As DNA, the CDR3 is TGTGCCAGCTCACCAGTGCGACTTGCGAACACCGGGGAGCTGTTTTTT. It specifies CASSPVRLANTGELFF.

The V call is TRBV5-8, the J call TRBJ2-7, with D unresolved. CDR1 is SGHTS, CDR2 YDEGEE, per germline. The CDR3 consists of 13 residues. The ends were cut back, 0 bases at V and 6 bases at J, with 10 bases in the middle. DNA for the CDR3: TGTGCCAGCAGCTTGGTGGTTTCCCGCGAGCAGTACGTC. This gives the protein CASSLVVSREQYV.

The gene calls are TRBV7-9 and TRBJ1-2; no firm D call. V shed 1 base and J shed 9 bases, with 9 bases lying between them. Germline-derived CDR1 and CDR2 are SEHNR and FQNEAQ (reference sequence). The CDR3 loop spans 12 amino acids. In DNA form, the CDR3 reads TGTGCCAGCAGCTTAGAAGGGTACAGCTACACCTTC. Translating gives CASSLEGYSYTF.

The rearrangement links TRBV15 to TRBJ2-2, with no clear D. Trimming cost V 5 bases and J 4 bases, with 5 bases left between them. The germline gives CDR1 LNHNV, CDR2 YYDKDF (reference sequence). The CDR3 runs 12 residues. The CDR3 DNA reads as TGTGCCACCAGCGCTTCCACCGGGGAGCTGTTTTTT. This gives the protein CATSASTGELFF.

The chain combines TRBV4-1 with TRBJ2-2, with D perhaps TRBD2 (5 bases). CDR3 length: 16 residues. The germline CDR1 and CDR2 sequences are MGHRA and YSYEKL. The germline V and J ends were trimmed by 0 bases and 2 bases, with 10 bases remaining between them. CDR3 sequence reads: CASSQEGARNTGELFF. DNA for the CDR3: TGCGCCAGCAGCCAAGAGGGAGCTAGAAACACCGGGGAGCTGTTTTTT.

CDR3 region: CALRRVGPIHGANVLTF. The DNA of the CDR3 is TGTGCCCTGCGAAGGGTGGGACCGATTCATGGGGCCAACGTCCTGACTTTC. V and J are TRBV28 and TRBJ2-6, with D perhaps given as TRBD1 or TRBD2 (5 bases each). CDR1 is MDHEN and CDR2 is SYDVKM in the germline V gene. This CDR3 contains 17 residues. V was clipped by 11 bases and J by 3 bases, with 23 bases between them.

The J gene is TRBJ2-2, the V gene TRBV7-8; 10 bases are a match to TRBD1. Unmatched junction bases numbered 4, after V lost 5 bases and J lost 4 bases. There are 15 residues in the CDR3. Germline V gene lookup returns CDR1 SGHVS and CDR2 FQNEAQ. Here the CDR3 reads CASSRQGAGTGELFF. The DNA for the CDR3 is TGTGCCAGCAGCCGACAGGGGGCGGGCACCGGGGAGCTGTTTTTT.